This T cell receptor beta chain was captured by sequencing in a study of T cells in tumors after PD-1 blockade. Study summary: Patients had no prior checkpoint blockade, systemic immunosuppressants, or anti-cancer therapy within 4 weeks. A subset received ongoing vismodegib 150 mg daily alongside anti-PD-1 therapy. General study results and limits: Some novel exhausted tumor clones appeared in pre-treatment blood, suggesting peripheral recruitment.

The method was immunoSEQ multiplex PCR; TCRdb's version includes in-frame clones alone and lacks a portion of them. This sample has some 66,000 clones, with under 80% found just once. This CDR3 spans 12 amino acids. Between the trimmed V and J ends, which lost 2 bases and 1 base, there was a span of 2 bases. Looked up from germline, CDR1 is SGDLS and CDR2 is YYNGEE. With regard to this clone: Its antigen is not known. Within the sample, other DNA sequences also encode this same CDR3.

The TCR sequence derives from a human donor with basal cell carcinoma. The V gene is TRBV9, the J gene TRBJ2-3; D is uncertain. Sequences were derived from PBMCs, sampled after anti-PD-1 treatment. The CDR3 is CASSVGTDTQYF. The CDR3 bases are TGTGCCAGCAGCGTGGGCACAGATACGCAGTATTTT.